A selection of T cell receptor beta chains follows, all from one sample in a study of blood T cell repertoires in COVID-19. Using immunoSEQ multiplex PCR, the repertoire was profiled, and TCRdb retains in-frame clones only, with some absent. The table has 150,000 to 200,000 clones, 65% to 90% seen once. The source material was peripheral blood. Receptors originate from a man aged 50 to 60 with active or convalescent COVID-19. The CDR3 runs from the conserved cysteine through the conserved F or W. Each record gives: clone size, J gene, V gene, D gene, CDR3 DNA, CDR3 protein. The D gene is left open where the match is weak. Only part of the rows carry a size: once, few, many, or a class if the clone is expanded.

NA TRBJ1-2 TRBV6-1 NA TGTGCCAGCAGTGAGAGTGGCTACACCTTC CASSESGYTF
few TRBJ2-1 TRBV6-1 TRBD2 TGTGCCAGCAGTGAGGGACTAGCGGGAGAGGATGAGCAGTTCTTC CASSEGLAGEDEQFF
NA TRBJ2-7 TRBV4-3 NA TGCGCCAGCAGCCATGACCCCCGGGACAACTCCTACGAGCAGTACTTC CASSHDPRDNSYEQYF
few TRBJ1-2 TRBV6-1 NA TGTGCCAGCAGTGAACGTTTTGGCTGGGGCTACACCTTC CASSERFGWGYTF
NA TRBJ1-6 TRBV7-2 TRBD1 TGTGCCAGCAGCTTTTGGGGACAGAGTATAAGCTCCTATAATTCACCCCTCCACTTT CASSFWGQSISSYNSPLHF
NA TRBJ2-3 TRBV19 TRBD1 TGTGCCAGCCGGGACAGCGGAAACACCGATACGCAGTATTTT CASRDSGNTDTQYF
NA TRBJ2-2 TRBV14 NA TGTGCCAGCAGCCAGGCGAGGAGCGCCGGGGAGCTGTTTTTT CASSQARSAGELFF
NA TRBJ1-2 TRBV6-5 NA TGTGCCAGCACCAAAATCGGGGAGTATGGCTACACCTTC CASTKIGEYGYTF
once TRBJ1-5 TRBV5-5 NA TGTGCCAGCAGCTTGGTCGGGGGGGTTGAGGAGCCCCAGCATTTT CASSLVGGVEEPQHF
NA TRBJ1-6 TRBV6-5 NA TGTGCCAGCGCCCGGGAGGGGGTGGTCTCACCCCTCCACTTT CASAREGVVSPLHF
NA TRBJ1-3 TRBV28 NA TGTGCCAGCGCAGGGCATTCAAACACCATATATTTT CASAGHSNTIYF
NA TRBJ1-5 TRBV30 TRBD1 TGTGCCTGGAGTGGGACAGGGGGCAATCAGCCCCAGCATTTT CAWSGTGGNQPQHF
NA TRBJ1-1 TRBV9 NA TGTGCCAGCAGCGTAGTAAAGGGGTCGTACGGCACTGAAGCTTTCTTT CASSVVKGSYGTEAFF
NA TRBJ2-1 TRBV5-1 TRBD1 TGCGCCAGCAGCAAAACCACAGGGGGCGTCTCCTACAATGAGCAGTTCTTC CASSKTTGGVSYNEQFF
NA TRBJ2-1 TRBV4-1 TRBD1 TGCGCCAGCAGCCAAGACGGAACAGGGGGCCGATACAATGAGCAGTTCTTC CASSQDGTGGRYNEQFF
once TRBJ1-1 TRBV7-9 NA TGTGCCAGCAGGCGGACTACAGCGAACACTGAAGCTTTCTTT CASRRTTANTEAFF
NA TRBJ1-1 TRBV30 NA TGTGCCTGGAGTGTACTCCCGTTGAACACTGAAGCTTTCTTT CAWSVLPLNTEAFF
few TRBJ1-3 TRBV3-1/TRBV3-2 TRBD1 TGTGCCAGCAGCCAACTCCCCCCTGGGACAGGGAAGGACACCATATATTTT CASSQLPPGTGKDTIYF
once TRBJ1-1 TRBV7-2 TRBD1 TGTGCCAGCAGTTCCGGGACAGTGAACACTGAAGCTTTCTTT CASSSGTVNTEAFF
NA TRBJ2-7 TRBV21-1 NA TGTGCCAGCAGCAAAAGCTCGGCTGCGTATCTAGTCTACGAGCAGTACTTC CASSKSSAAYLVYEQYF
NA TRBJ2-7 TRBV7-9 TRBD2 TGTGCCAGCAACTTATTCTTAGGGTGGACTAGCGGCTCCTACGAGCAGTACTTC CASNLFLGWTSGSYEQYF
NA TRBJ1-5 TRBV28 NA TGTGCCAGCAGACACGGACAGATTCAGCCCCAGCATTTT CASRHGQIQPQHF
once TRBJ2-1 TRBV9 TRBD2 TGTGCCAGCAGCTTTAGCGGGACTTCCTACAATGAGCAGTTCTTC CASSFSGTSYNEQFF
NA TRBJ2-7 TRBV18 TRBD2 TGTGCCAGCTCACCTCCCGCGGGGGTCGAGCAGTACTTC CASSPPAGVEQYF
NA TRBJ1-2 TRBV29-1 TRBD1 TGCAGCGTTAGGGGGCTGGGCTATGGCTACACCTTC CSVRGLGYGYTF
NA TRBJ2-5 TRBV7-3 TRBD1 TGTGCCAGCAGCTTAGGGACAGGGGCGGGCGAGACCCAGTACTTC CASSLGTGAGETQYF
NA TRBJ2-3 TRBV10-3 TRBD2 TGTGCCATCACGGGGGGAGCAGATACGCAGTATTTT CAITGGADTQYF
NA TRBJ2-3 TRBV30 TRBD1 TGTGCCTGGAAAAAGGGACAGTTCACAGATACGCAGTATTTT CAWKKGQFTDTQYF
NA TRBJ1-2 TRBV29-1 NA TGCAGCGTTGAACCGGACAGTCCAGATGGGTCATACACCTTC CSVEPDSPDGSYTF